A single sample is the source of the 8 T cell receptor beta chains below, sequenced in a study of OX40 agonist ivuxolimab in advanced cancers. Generated by immunoSEQ multiplex PCR, the TCRdb table keeps only in-frame clones and is missing some. Here the sample spans around 20,000 clones, about 83% being singletons. Sample: CD4+ or CD8+ T cells sorted from blood, taken in a trial of the OX40 agonist ivuxolimab. The receptors come from an adult with an advanced solid tumor such as melanoma, head and neck, liver or kidney cancer.

The gene calls are TRBV11-3 and TRBJ1-2; 10 bases align to TRBD1. The CDR3 contains 14 residues. V was pared by 2 bases and J by 8 bases, with 5 bases of the junction left unmatched. From germline, CDR1 is SGHNT and CDR2 YENEEA. The DNA for the CDR3 is TGTGCCAGCAGCTTACTGGGACAGGGGCGGGGCTACACCTTC. This encodes CASSLLGQGRGYTF.

J is TRBJ2-4 and V is TRBV7-8, with TRBD2 matching 13 bases. From germline, CDR1 is SGHVS and CDR2 FQNEAQ. The ends lost 4 bases at V and 4 bases at J; junction bases unmatched: 4. The CDR3 totals 16 residues. The CDR3 sequence: CASSWTSGGIKNIQYF. The CDR3 nucleotides read TGTGCCAGCAGCTGGACTAGCGGGGGTATTAAAAACATTCAGTACTTC.

J is TRBJ2-7 and V is TRBV4-3; a possible D gene is TRBD2 (6 bases). Trimming removed 0 bases from V and 6 bases from J, with 18 bases in between. The CDR3 is made up of 16 amino acids. Germline CDR1 LGHNA, CDR2 YSLEER. The CDR3 sequence is CASSQDNSLAMGEQYF. CDR3 coding DNA: TGCGCCAGCAGCCAAGATAATAGCCTAGCGATGGGCGAGCAGTACTTC.

This clone was counted a single time. The chain is built from TRBV9 and TRBJ2-3, with TRBD1 as a possible D gene (5 bases). Germline CDR1 is SGDLS and CDR2 is YYNGEE. CDR3 length: 14 amino acids. Trimming stripped 3 bases from V and 0 bases from J, with 8 bases between. The CDR3, as DNA: TGTGCCAGCAGCGGTGGGGCTAGCACAGATACGCAGTATTTT. Translated, it gives CASSGGASTDTQYF.

The rearrangement uses TRBV19 and TRBJ1-2, with TRBD1 as a possible D gene (5 bases). The germline V and J ends were trimmed by 5 bases and 4 bases, with 14 bases remaining between them. CDR1 is LNHDA, CDR2 SQIVND, per germline (reference sequence). This CDR3 is 14 amino acids long. This CDR3 is CASSEQVIGYGYTF. In nucleotides, the CDR3 is TGTGCCAGTAGTGAACAGGTGATAGGCTATGGCTACACCTTC.

The chain is built from TRBV11-3 and TRBJ2-3; D call uncertain. Germline CDR1 and CDR2: SGHNT and YENEEA. V lost 4 bases to trimming and J lost 0 bases, with 5 bases between them. The CDR3 is 13 amino acids. CDR3 protein: CASSYGSTDTQYF. As DNA, the CDR3 is TGTGCCAGCAGCTATGGAAGCACAGATACGCAGTATTTT.

The J gene is TRBJ2-1, the V gene TRBV6-4; D possibly corresponds to TRBD2 (6 bases). Per the germline V gene, CDR1 is MRHNA and CDR2 is SNTAGT. The CDR3 contains 16 residues. V lost 2 bases to trimming and J lost 2 bases, with 13 bases between them. The CDR3 DNA reads as TGTGCCAGCAGTGACAGTGGGACGGGGGCCTACAATGAGCAGTTCTTC. It codes for CASSDSGTGAYNEQFF.

This sequence joins TRBV9 and TRBJ2-6, with D possibly called TRBD1 or TRBD2 (9 bases each). V lost 5 bases and J lost 0, with 21 bases in between. Germline assignment: CDR1 SGDLS and CDR2 YYNGEE. The CDR3 consists of 19 residues. CDR3 in amino acids: CASRGQGSSGGSGANVLTF. The DNA for the CDR3 is TGTGCCAGCAGGGGACAGGGTAGTAGCGGGGGCTCTGGGGCCAACGTCCTGACTTTC.